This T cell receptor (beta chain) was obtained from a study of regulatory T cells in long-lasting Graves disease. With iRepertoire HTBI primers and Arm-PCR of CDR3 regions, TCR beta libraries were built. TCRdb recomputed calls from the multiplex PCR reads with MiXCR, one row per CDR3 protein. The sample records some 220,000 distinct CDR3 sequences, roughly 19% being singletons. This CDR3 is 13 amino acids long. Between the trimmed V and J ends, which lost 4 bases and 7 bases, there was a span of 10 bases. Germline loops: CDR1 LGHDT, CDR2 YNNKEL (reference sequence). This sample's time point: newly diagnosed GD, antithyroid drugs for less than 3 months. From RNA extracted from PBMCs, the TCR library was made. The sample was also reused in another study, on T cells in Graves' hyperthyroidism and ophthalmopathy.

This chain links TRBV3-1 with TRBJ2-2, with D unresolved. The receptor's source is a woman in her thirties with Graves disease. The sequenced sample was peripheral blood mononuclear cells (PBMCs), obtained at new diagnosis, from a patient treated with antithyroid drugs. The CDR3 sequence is CASSLPGFGELFF. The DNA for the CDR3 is TGTGCCAGCAGCCTCCCTGGGTTCGGGGAGCTGTTTTTT. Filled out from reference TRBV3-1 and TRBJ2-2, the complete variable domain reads DTAVSQTPKYLVTQMGNDKSIKCEQNLGHDTMYWYKQDSKKFLKIMFSYNNKELIINETVPNRFSPKSPDKAHLNLHINSLELGDSAVYFCASSLPGFGELFFGEGSRLTVL.